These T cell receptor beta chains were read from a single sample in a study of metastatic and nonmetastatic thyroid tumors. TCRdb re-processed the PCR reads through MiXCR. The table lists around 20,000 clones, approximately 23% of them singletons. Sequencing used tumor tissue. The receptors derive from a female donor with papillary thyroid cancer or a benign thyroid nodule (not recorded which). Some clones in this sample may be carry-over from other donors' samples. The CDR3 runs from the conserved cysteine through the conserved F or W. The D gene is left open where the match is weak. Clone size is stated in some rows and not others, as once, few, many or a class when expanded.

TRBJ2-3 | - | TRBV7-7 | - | CASSATGTDTQYF | TGTGCTAGCAGCGCGACAGGAACAGATACGCAGTATTTT
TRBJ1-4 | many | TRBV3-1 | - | CASSQDAEEALNEKLFF | TGTGCCAGCAGCCAAGATGCGGAGGAAGCGTTAAATGAAAAACTGTTTTTT
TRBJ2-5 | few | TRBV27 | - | CASSFLPGGGETQYF | TGTGCCAGCAGTTTCCTACCAGGGGGGGGAGAGACCCAGTACTTC
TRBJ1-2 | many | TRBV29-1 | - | CSVEPTLANYGYTF | TGCAGCGTTGAACCTACATTGGCTAACTATGGCTACACCTTC
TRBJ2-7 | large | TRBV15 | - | CATSREYYEQYF | TGTGCCACCAGCAGGGAATACTACGAGCAGTACTTC
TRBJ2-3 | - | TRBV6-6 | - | CASSYSGSEGSTDTQYF | TGTGCCAGCAGTTACTCGGGGTCCGAGGGATCCACAGATACGCAGTATTTT
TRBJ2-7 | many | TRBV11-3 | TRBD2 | CASSLSSGSGNLYEQYF | TGTGCCAGCAGCTTAAGTAGCGGTAGCGGGAATTTGTACGAGCAGTACTTC
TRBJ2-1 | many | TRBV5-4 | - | CASSVNYNEQFF | TGTGCCAGCAGCGTGAACTACAATGAGCAGTTCTTC
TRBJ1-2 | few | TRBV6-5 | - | CASSYSLAGLGYGYTF | TGTGCCAGCAGTTACTCATTGGCAGGACTTGGCTATGGCTACACCTTC
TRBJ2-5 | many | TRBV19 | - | CASSIRDQETQYF | TGTGCCAGTAGTATCCGGGACCAAGAGACCCAGTACTTC
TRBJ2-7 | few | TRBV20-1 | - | CSARDATDSTYEQYF | TGCAGTGCTAGAGATGCGACAGATTCCACCTACGAGCAGTACTTC
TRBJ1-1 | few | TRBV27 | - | CASSLSGRGTGSTEAFF | TGTGCCAGCAGTTTATCGGGTAGGGGGACCGGGAGCACTGAAGCTTTCTTT
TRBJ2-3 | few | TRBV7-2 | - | CASSEAGGDTQYF | TGTGCCAGCAGCGAGGCCGGTGGGGATACGCAGTATTTT
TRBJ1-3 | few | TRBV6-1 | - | CASSIFNTIYF | TGTGCCAGCAGTATTTTTAACACCATATATTTT
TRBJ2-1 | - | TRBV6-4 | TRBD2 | CASSLGGEPNEQFF | TGTGCCAGCAGTTTGGGGGGGGAGCCCAATGAGCAGTTCTTC
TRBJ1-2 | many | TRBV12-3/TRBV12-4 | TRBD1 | CASSPTRGRGPYGYTF | TGTGCCAGCAGTCCAACAAGAGGGAGGGGGCCCTATGGCTACACCTTC
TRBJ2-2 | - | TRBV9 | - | CASSVGFGTGELFF | TGTGCCAGCAGCGTAGGATTTGGAACCGGGGAGCTGTTTTTT
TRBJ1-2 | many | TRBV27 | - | CASSLRGGYGYTF | TGTGCCAGCAGTTTAAGGGGTGGCTATGGCTACACCTTC
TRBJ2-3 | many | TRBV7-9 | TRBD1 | CASSWGQVFTDTQYF | TGTGCCAGCAGCTGGGGACAGGTGTTCACAGATACGCAGTATTTT
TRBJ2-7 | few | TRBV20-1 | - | CSARDRQVYEQYF | TGCAGTGCTAGAGATCGGCAGGTCTACGAGCAGTACTTC
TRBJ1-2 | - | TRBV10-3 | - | CAISDPGKGYTF | TGTGCCATCAGTGATCCGGGGAAAGGCTACACCTTC
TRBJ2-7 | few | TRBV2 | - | CASRLRTDLAYEQYF | TGTGCCAGCAGACTACGGACAGACCTCGCCTACGAGCAGTACTTC
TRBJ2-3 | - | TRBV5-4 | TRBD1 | CASSPGQATDTQYF | TGTGCCAGCAGCCCGGGACAGGCCACAGATACGCAGTATTTT
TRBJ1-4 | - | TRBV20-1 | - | CSAGTSGTNEKLFF | TGCAGTGCTGGAACCTCCGGGACTAATGAAAAACTGTTTTTT
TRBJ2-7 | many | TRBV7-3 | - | CASSLEAGPTYEQYF | TGTGCCAGCAGCTTAGAGGCGGGGCCTACCTACGAGCAGTACTTC
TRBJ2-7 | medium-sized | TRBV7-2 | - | CASSFGKTYEQYF | TGTGCCAGCAGCTTCGGCAAAACCTACGAGCAGTACTTC
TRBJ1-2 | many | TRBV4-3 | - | CASSGSGGGGYGYTF | TGCGCCAGCAGCGGCTCGGGGGGGGGCGGCTATGGCTACACCTTC
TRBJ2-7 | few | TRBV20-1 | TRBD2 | CSASGETSGSSYEQYF | TGCAGTGCTAGTGGGGAGACTAGCGGAAGCTCCTACGAGCAGTACTTC
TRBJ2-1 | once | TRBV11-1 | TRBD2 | CASRESSGRTSNEQFF | TGTGCCAGCAGAGAGAGTAGCGGGAGGACTAGTAATGAGCAGTTCTTC
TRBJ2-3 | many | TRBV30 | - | CAWSGARGTDTQYF | TGTGCCTGGAGTGGGGCGAGGGGTACAGATACGCAGTATTTT
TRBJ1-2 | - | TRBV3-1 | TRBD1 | CASSPGTGSGYTF | TGTGCCAGCAGCCCCGGGACAGGCAGTGGCTACACCTTC
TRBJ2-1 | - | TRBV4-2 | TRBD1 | CASSQVETGTGVGDEQFF | TGTGCCAGCAGCCAAGTAGAAACCGGGACAGGAGTCGGGGATGAGCAGTTCTTC
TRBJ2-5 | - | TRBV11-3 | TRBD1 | CASSVEIRTGGTQYF | TGTGCCAGCAGCGTTGAGATCCGGACAGGAGGGACCCAGTACTTC
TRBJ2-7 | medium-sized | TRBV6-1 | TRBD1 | CASREGQGAGQYF | TGTGCCAGCAGGGAAGGACAGGGGGCCGGGCAGTACTTC
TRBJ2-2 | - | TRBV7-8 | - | CASSYRMGGDLTGELFF | TGTGCCAGCAGCTATAGGATGGGCGGGGATCTCACCGGGGAGCTGTTTTTT
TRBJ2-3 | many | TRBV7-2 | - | CASSFQGTDTQYF | TGTGCCAGCAGCTTCCAGGGCACAGATACGCAGTATTTT